This is a list of T cell receptor beta chains from one sample in a study of CD8 T cells in ankylosing spondylitis. Using its own MiXCR run on the 5' RACE reads, TCRdb lists one record per CDR3 protein. The sample has about 320,000 distinct CDR3 sequences; 11% are singletons. Sequenced input: blood, either unsorted or a sorted T cell fraction (not recorded which). The receptors stem from a female donor with ankylosing spondylitis or in good health (not recorded which). Both conserved end residues are part of each CDR3. Fields, in order: clone size, D gene, V gene, J gene, CDR3 DNA, CDR3 protein. D genes are given only for firm matches. For some rows the clone size is stated as once, few or many, or as a class when expanded; others skip it.

few	-	TRBV9	TRBJ2-2	TGTGCCAGCAACGAAGGGTACACCGGGGAGCTGTTTTTT	CASNEGYTGELFF
-	TRBD2	TRBV15	TRBJ2-1	TGTGCCACCAGCAGAGATCCCCCTGGGAGCGGGGGTTACAATGAGCAGTTCTTC	CATSRDPPGSGGYNEQFF
many	-	TRBV7-2	TRBJ2-1	TGTGCCAGCAGCGGGGGAAGGGGGAGGTACAATGAGCAGTTCTTC	CASSGGRGRYNEQFF
many	TRBD2	TRBV20-1	TRBJ2-1	TGCAGTGCTAGAGGCGGGGGGGAAAATAGCAATGAGCAGTTCTTC	CSARGGGENSNEQFF
many	-	TRBV20-1	TRBJ1-5	TGCAGTGCTAGGAGGGGTGGGGTATCCAATCAGCCCCAGCATTTT	CSARRGGVSNQPQHF
many	-	TRBV5-1	TRBJ2-3	TGCGCCAGCAGCGGAGGACAGAGCACAGATACGCAGTATTTT	CASSGGQSTDTQYF
many	-	TRBV7-2	TRBJ2-2	TGTGCCAGCAAGGGCCCGAACACCGGGGAGCTGTTTTTT	CASKGPNTGELFF
few	-	TRBV27	TRBJ1-1	TGTGCCAGCAGCCCCTTTAGGGGAGTCACTGAAGCTTTCTTT	CASSPFRGVTEAFF
-	-	TRBV20-1	TRBJ1-5	TGCAGTGCTAGAGATCGTCGGCAGTCAACTGATCAGCCCCAGCATTTT	CSARDRRQSTDQPQHF
many	-	TRBV5-1	TRBJ2-6	TGCGCCAGCAGCTTGGACAGCTCTGGGGCCAACGTCCTGACTTTC	CASSLDSSGANVLTF
many	TRBD2	TRBV29-1	TRBJ2-7	TGCAGCGTTTACATAGCGGGTTTCACCTACGAGCAGTACTTC	CSVYIAGFTYEQYF
-	TRBD1	TRBV11-1	TRBJ2-3	TGTGCCAGCAGTTTCCATTCAGGGGGAACAGATACGCAGTATTTT	CASSFHSGGTDTQYF
many	TRBD2	TRBV20-1	TRBJ2-1	TGCAGTGCTAGAGATCGATTGCGGGGGGGGGATGAGCAGTTCTTC	CSARDRLRGGDEQFF
many	-	TRBV10-3	TRBJ2-5	TGTGCCATCAGTGCGGATCAAGAGACCCAGTACTTC	CAISADQETQYF
many	-	TRBV2	TRBJ2-7	TGTGCCAGCAGTCAGAACCCGTACTCCTACGAGCAGTACTTC	CASSQNPYSYEQYF
many	TRBD1	TRBV12-3/TRBV12-4	TRBJ2-7	TGTGCCAGCAACGCCAACAGGGGTCCAGCCTACGAGCAGTACTTC	CASNANRGPAYEQYF
many	-	TRBV20-1	TRBJ2-1	TGCAGTGCATTTTGGTCTAGCGCCTACAATGAGCAGTTCTTC	CSAFWSSAYNEQFF
-	-	TRBV5-8	TRBJ2-1	TGTGCCAGCAGCCTGGGGCTCCTCTCTCTAGAGGGGAGTGAGCAGTTCTTC	CASSLGLLSLEGSEQFF
many	-	TRBV14	TRBJ2-1	TGTGCCAGCAGCGGGGGAGCCCCCCGTTCCTACAATGAGCAGTTCTTC	CASSGGAPRSYNEQFF
few	TRBD1	TRBV5-1	TRBJ2-2	TGCGCCAGCAGCCCCGGACAGGGTTCGAACACCGGGGAGCTGTTTTTT	CASSPGQGSNTGELFF
-	TRBD2	TRBV19	TRBJ2-2	TGTGCCAGTAGAACCACCTTAGCGGGAGTAGCCGGGGAGCTGTTTTTT	CASRTTLAGVAGELFF
many	TRBD1	TRBV27	TRBJ1-1	TGTGCCAGCAGTTACACGACCGGGACAGGAAAAAATGAAGCTTTCTTT	CASSYTTGTGKNEAFF
-	-	TRBV11-1	TRBJ2-3	TGTGCCAGCAGCCAAATTTTGGGGAAGGGACAAGATACGCAGTATTTT	CASSQILGKGQDTQYF
many	-	TRBV5-1	TRBJ1-2	TGCGCCAGCAGCTCGGTTGGGGCTAACTATGGCTACACCTTC	CASSSVGANYGYTF
-	-	TRBV9	TRBJ1-1	TGTGCCAGCAGCGTAGGAGGGAGGGCGAACACTGAAGCTTTCTTT	CASSVGGRANTEAFF
many	-	TRBV6-5	TRBJ1-2	TGTGCCAGCAGTTACTCGCTAGGGGCCGGTGACTATGGCTACACCTTC	CASSYSLGAGDYGYTF
many	-	TRBV20-1	TRBJ1-3	TGCAGTGCTACCAAATCGGATGGAAACACCATATATTTT	CSATKSDGNTIYF
-	-	TRBV5-8	TRBJ2-1	TGTGCCAGCAGCTTGGGGGCAGGGAATTACAATGAGCAGTTCTTC	CASSLGAGNYNEQFF
many	-	TRBV10-3	TRBJ2-1	TGTGCCATTAACAATGAGCAGTTCTTC	CAINNEQFF
many	-	TRBV12-3/TRBV12-4	TRBJ1-1	TGTGCCAGCAGTTGGGGAGGGAGCACTGAAGCTTTCTTT	CASSWGGSTEAFF
-	-	TRBV12-3/TRBV12-4	TRBJ2-3	TGTGCCAGCAGTTTTCCCCCGCCTAGGAACAACCAACCCTCCGATCTAGATACGCAGTATTTT	CASSFPPPRNNQPSDLDTQYF
many	-	TRBV28	TRBJ2-3	TGTGCCAGCAGCCAACAGGGCACAGATACGCAGTATTTT	CASSQQGTDTQYF
-	-	TRBV29-1	TRBJ2-3	TGCAGCACCGGGGGAGGATTCGGCACAGATACGCAGTATTTT	CSTGGGFGTDTQYF